This T cell receptor (beta chain) came from a study of shared clonotypes between healthy human individuals. This CDR3 region has 13 residues. CDR1 SNHLY and CDR2 FYNNEI come from the germline V gene. Trimming cost V 10 bases and J 0 bases, with 12 bases left between them. The repertoire was sequenced with immunoSEQ multiplex PCR; TCRdb's copy has only in-frame clones and lacks some. The top ten hold approximately 0.13% of the sample, which has roughly 2 million clones, 95% seen once. Sequencing used naive CD4+ T cells sorted from blood. As to subset: CD45RA+ positively selected. V is TRBV2 and J is TRBJ1-1; D ambiguous. This sequence originates from a man between 18 and 29 years old in good health. In DNA, the CDR3 is TGTGCCACGGCCACGCAGTTGAACACTGAAGCTTTCTTT. Translated: CATATQLNTEAFF.